These 5 T cell receptor beta chains were sequenced from one sample in a study of T cell responses to AZD1222 COVID-19 vaccine. Profiled with immunoSEQ multiplex PCR; TCRdb holds only in-frame clones, not every one. The data show 150,000 to 200,000 clones, with around 91% seen just once and around 6.3% held by the top ten. Sequencing was performed on peripheral blood, taken 28 days after the second AZD1222 dose. These receptor sequences come from an adult who received the AZD1222 COVID-19 vaccine.

Remarks on this clone: Other DNA sequences in the sample encode the same CDR3. This chain joins TRBV10-1 and TRBJ1-5; D unclear. V lost 0 bases and J lost 7, with 10 bases in between. The CDR3 length is 14 residues. Per the germline V gene, CDR1 is WNHNN and CDR2 is SYGVQD (reference sequence). The CDR3 DNA reads TGCGCCAGCAGTGAGTCCGGTGGAGGACAGCCCCAGCATTTT. Protein sequence: CASSESGGGQPQHF.

The V and J genes are TRBV28 and TRBJ2-7; 8 bases agree with TRBD2. Germline values: CDR1 MDHEN, CDR2 SYDVKM. With V trimmed by 6 bases and J by 9 bases, 19 bases remained unmatched. This CDR3 is 16 amino acids long. CDR3 region: CASSSGGRGEASGQYF. CDR3 nucleotides: TGTGCCAGCAGCTCGGGGGGGAGGGGCGAAGCTTCCGGGCAGTACTTC. Filled out from reference TRBV28 and TRBJ2-7, the complete variable domain reads DVKVTQSSRYLVKRTGEKVFLECVQDMDHENMFWYRQDPGLGLRLIYFSYDVKMKEKGDIPEGYSVSREKKERFSLILESASTNQTSMYLCASSSGGRGEASGQYFGPGTRLTVT.

This clone has only one observation. The J gene is TRBJ1-6, the V gene TRBV25-1; D is ambiguous. The CDR3 covers 14 residues. Germline-derived CDR1 and CDR2 are MGHDK and SYGVNS. V lost 2 bases, J lost 4 bases, and 6 bases lay in between. This chain's CDR3 is CASSEPGYNSPLHF. Written as DNA, the CDR3 is TGTGCCAGCAGTGAACCTGGGTATAATTCACCCCTCCACTTT.

This sequence joins TRBV7-9 and TRBJ1-3; D is uncertain. Germline loops: CDR1 SEHNR, CDR2 FQNEAQ (reference sequence). Trimming removed 8 bases from V and 0 bases from J, with 5 bases in between. This CDR3 is built from 12 residues. The CDR3 bases are TGTGCCAGCCTCGGCTCTGGAAACACCATATATTTT. This translates into CASLGSGNTIYF.

The genes are TRBV21-1 and TRBJ1-2. TRBV21-1 is a known pseudogene. The CDR3 sequence is 15 residues long. This CDR3 reads CASSEGAGRPYGYTF. The CDR3 coding sequence is TGTGCCAGCAGCGAAGGGGCAGGGAGACCCTATGGCTACACCTTC.